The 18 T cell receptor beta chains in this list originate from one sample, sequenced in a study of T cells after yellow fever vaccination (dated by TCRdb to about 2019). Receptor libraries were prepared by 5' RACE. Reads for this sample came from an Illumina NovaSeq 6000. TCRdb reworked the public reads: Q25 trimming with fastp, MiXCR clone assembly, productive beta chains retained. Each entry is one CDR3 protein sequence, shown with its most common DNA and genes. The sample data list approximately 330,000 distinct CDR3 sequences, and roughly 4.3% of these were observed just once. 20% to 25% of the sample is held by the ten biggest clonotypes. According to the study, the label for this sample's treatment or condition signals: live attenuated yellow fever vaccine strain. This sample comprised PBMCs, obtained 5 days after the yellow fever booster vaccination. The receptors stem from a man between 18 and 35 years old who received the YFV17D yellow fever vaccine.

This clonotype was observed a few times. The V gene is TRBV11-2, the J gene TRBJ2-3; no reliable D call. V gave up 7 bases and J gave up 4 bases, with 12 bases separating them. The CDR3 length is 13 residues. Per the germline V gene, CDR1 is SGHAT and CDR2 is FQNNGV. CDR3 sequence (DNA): TGTGCCAGCAAGGCTCCCTTGGCAGATACGCAGTATTTT. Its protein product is CASKAPLADTQYF.

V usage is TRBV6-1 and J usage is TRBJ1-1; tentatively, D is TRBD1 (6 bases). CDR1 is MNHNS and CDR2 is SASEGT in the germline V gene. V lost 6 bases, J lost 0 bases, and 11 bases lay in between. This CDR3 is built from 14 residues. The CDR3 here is CASRETGMNTEAFF. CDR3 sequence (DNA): TGTGCCAGCAGAGAGACAGGAATGAACACTGAAGCTTTCTTT.

The CDR3 sequence is CSVRDGSYEQYF. Written as DNA, the CDR3 is TGCAGCGTACGGGACGGCTCCTACGAGCAGTACTTC. V gene TRBV29-1 combines with J gene TRBJ2-7, with D possibly being TRBD1 or TRBD2 (5 bases each). The germline V and J ends were trimmed by 6 bases and 0 bases, with 9 bases remaining between them. The CDR3 covers 12 residues. The germline CDR1 and CDR2 sequences are SQVTM and ANQGSEA.

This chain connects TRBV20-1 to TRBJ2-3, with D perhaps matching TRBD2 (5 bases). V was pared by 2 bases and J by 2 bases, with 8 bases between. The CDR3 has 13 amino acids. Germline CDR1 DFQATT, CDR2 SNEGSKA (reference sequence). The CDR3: CSARRRNTDTQYF. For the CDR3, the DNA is TGCAGTGCTAGAAGGAGGAACACAGATACGCAGTATTTT.

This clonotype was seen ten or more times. CDR3 bases: TGCGCCAGCAGCCAAGAAACAGGGCTGAACACTGAAGCTTTCTTT. The encoded protein is CASSQETGLNTEAFF. The gene calls are TRBV4-3 and TRBJ1-1; D might be TRBD1 (6 bases). The ends were cut back, 0 bases at V and 0 bases at J, with 8 bases in the middle. CDR3 length: 15 residues. Per germline, CDR1 LGHNA and CDR2 YSLEER.

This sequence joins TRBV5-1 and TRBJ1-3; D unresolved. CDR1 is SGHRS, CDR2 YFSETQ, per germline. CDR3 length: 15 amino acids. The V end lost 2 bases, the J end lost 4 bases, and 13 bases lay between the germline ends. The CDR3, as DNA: TGCGCCAGCAGCTTCCTAGGAGCAGAGGGAAACACCATATATTTT. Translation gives CASSFLGAEGNTIYF.

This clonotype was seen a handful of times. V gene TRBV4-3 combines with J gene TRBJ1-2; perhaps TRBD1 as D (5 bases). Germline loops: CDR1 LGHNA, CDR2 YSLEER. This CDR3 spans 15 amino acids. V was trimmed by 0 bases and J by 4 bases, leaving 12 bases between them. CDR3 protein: CASSQERGTGYGYTF. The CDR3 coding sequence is TGCGCCAGCAGCCAAGAACGCGGGACGGGCTATGGCTACACCTTC.

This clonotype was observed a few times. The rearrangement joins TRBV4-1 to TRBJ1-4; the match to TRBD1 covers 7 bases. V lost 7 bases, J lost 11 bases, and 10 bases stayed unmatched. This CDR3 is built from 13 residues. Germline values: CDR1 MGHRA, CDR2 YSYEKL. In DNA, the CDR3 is TGCGCCAGCAAGAGACAGGGCCCTGAGAAACTGTTTTTT. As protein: CASKRQGPEKLFF.

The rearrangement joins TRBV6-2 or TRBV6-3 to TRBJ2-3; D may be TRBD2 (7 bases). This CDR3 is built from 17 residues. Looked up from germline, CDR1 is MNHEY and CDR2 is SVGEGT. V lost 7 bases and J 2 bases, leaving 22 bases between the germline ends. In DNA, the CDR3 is TGTGCCAGCACTCCGGGGGGCGCAAGGGGCTTCACAGATACGCAGTATTTT. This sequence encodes CASTPGGARGFTDTQYF.

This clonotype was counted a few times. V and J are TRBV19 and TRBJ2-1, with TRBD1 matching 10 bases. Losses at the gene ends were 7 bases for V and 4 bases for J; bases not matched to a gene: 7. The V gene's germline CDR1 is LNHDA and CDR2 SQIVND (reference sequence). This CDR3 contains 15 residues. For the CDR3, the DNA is TGTGCCAGTATCGATCCGGGACAGGGGTACAATGAGCAGTTCTTC. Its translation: CASIDPGQGYNEQFF.

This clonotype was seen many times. The CDR3 reads CSARFRDYRETQYF. The DNA for the CDR3 is TGCAGTGCTAGGTTCCGGGACTACCGGGAGACCCAGTACTTC. This chain connects TRBV20-1 to TRBJ2-5; 7 nucleotides line up with TRBD2. With 3 bases clipped from V and 5 bases from J, the junction kept 9 bases outside the gene matches. Germline CDR1 and CDR2: DFQATT and SNEGSKA (reference sequence). This CDR3 has 14 residues.

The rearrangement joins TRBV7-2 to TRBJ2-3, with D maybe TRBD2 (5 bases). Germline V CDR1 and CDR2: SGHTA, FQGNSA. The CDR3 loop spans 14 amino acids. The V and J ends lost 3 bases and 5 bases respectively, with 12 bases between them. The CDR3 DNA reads TGTGCCAGCAGCTTTGCGGGCCTCAAAGATACGCAGTATTTT. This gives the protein CASSFAGLKDTQYF.

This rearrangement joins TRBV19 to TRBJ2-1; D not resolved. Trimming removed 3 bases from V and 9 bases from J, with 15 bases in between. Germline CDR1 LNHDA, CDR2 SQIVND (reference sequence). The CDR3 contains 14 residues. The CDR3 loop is CASSIRAGLGEQFF. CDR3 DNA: TGTGCCAGTAGTATTAGGGCCGGTTTAGGTGAGCAGTTCTTC.

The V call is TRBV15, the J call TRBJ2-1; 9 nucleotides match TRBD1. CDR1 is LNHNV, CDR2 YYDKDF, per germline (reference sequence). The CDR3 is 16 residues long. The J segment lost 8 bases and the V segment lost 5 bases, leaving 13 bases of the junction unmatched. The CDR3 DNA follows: TGTGCCACCAGCGGACCCCCGGGACAGGGAAGGGATGAGCAGTTCTTC. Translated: CATSGPPGQGRDEQFF. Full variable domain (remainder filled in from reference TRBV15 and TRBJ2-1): DAMVIQNPRYQVTQFGKPVTLSCSQTLNHNVMYWYQQKSSQAPKLLFHYYDKDFNNEADTPDNFQSRRPNTSFCFLDIRSPGLGDTAMYLCATSGPPGQGRDEQFFGPGTRLTVL.

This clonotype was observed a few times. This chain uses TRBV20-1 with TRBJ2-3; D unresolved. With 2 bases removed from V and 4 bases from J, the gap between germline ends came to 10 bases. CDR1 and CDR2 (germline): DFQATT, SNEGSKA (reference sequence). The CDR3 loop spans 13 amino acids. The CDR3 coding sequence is TGCAGTGCTAGAAATCCCCCCGCAGATACGCAGTATTTT. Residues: CSARNPPADTQYF.

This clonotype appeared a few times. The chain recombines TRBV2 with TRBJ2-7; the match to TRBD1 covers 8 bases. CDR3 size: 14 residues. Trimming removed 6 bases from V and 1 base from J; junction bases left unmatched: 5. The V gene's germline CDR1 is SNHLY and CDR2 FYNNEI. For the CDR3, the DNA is TGTGCCAGCAGGGAGACAGGGGAGTCCTACGAGCAGTACTTC. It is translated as CASRETGESYEQYF.

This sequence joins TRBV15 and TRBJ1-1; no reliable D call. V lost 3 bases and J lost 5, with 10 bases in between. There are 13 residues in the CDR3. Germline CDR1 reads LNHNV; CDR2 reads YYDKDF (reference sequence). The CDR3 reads CATSRAPGTEAFF. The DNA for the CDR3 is TGTGCCACCAGCAGGGCCCCAGGTACTGAAGCTTTCTTT.

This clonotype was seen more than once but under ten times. For the CDR3, the DNA is TGTGCCAGCAGCTTGAAGGGGCTTGGTGAGCCCCAGCATTTT. It yields the protein CASSLKGLGEPQHF. The rearrangement joins TRBV5-6 to TRBJ1-5; possibly TRBD1 for D (5 bases). This CDR3 spans 14 amino acids. V was pared by 1 base and J by 8 bases, with 13 bases between. Germline V gene sequence: CDR1 SGHDT, CDR2 YYEEEE.